This TCR beta chain stems from a study of Ad26.COV2.S vaccination and SARS-CoV-2 variants. Clones were sequenced by immunoSEQ multiplex PCR, and TCRdb holds only the in-frame ones, with some missing. The table lists about 400,000 clones, roughly 88% of them singletons. Treatment indicated: approximately 18 received Ad26.COV2.S at low or high dose, single or two shots; about five received placebo; per-sample allocation not given. Following the first vaccine or placebo injection, samples were taken on day 63. What was given as vaccine was an Ad26 vector encoding Wuhan-strain SARS-CoV-2 spike. Germline CDR1 MNHEY, CDR2 SMNVEV (reference sequence). The CDR3 runs 15 residues. The germline V and J ends were trimmed by 5 bases and 2 bases, with 15 bases remaining between them.

The receptor comes from a person aged 18-60 years who received the Ad26.COV2.S COVID-19 vaccine or a placebo. The chain recombines TRBV27 with TRBJ2-5; D unclear. The sequences come from peripheral blood, collected in a trial of Ad26.COV2.S vaccine versus placebo. In DNA form, the CDR3 reads TGTGCCAGCAGTCCCCGCCGGGTCTCACAAGAGACCCAGTACTTC. As protein: CASSPRRVSQETQYF.